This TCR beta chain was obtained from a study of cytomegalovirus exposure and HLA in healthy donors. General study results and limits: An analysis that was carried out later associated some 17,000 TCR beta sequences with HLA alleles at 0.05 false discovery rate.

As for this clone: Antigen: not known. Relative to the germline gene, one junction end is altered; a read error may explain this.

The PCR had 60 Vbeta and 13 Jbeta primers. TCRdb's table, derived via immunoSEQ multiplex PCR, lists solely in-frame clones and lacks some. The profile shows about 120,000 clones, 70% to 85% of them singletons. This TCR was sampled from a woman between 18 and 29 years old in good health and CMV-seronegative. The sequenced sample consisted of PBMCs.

DNA of the CDR3: TGTGCCAGCAGCTTAGATCCTAGCACAGAGACGCAGTATTTT. This codes for CASSLDPSTETQYF. V is TRBV7-2 and J is TRBJ2-3, with D maybe TRBD2 (5 bases). Germline V gene sequence: CDR1 SGHTA, CDR2 FQGNSA. This CDR3 contains 14 residues.